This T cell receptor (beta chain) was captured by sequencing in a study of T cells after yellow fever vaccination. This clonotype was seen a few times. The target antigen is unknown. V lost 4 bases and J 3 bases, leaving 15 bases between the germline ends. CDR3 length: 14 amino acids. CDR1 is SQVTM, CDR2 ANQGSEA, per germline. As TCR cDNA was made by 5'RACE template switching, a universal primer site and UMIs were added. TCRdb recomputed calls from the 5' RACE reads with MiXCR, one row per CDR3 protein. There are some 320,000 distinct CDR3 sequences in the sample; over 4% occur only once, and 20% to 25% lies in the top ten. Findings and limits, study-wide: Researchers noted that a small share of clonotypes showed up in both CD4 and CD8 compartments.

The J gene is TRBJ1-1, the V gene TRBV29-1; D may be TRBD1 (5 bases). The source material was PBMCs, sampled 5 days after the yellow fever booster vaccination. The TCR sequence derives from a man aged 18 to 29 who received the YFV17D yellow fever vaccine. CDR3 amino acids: CSVAGGQGYTEAFF. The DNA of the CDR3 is TGCAGCGTTGCCGGTGGGCAGGGATACACTGAAGCTTTCTTT. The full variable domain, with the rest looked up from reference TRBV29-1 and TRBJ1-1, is SAVISQKPSRDICQRGTSLTIQCQVDSQVTMMFWYRQQPGQSLTLIATANQGSEATYESGFVIDKFPISRPNLTFSTLTVSNMSPEDSSIYLCSVAGGQGYTEAFFGQGTRLTVV.